Here is one T cell receptor beta chain with its context. The data were obtained in a study of Ad26.COV2.S vaccination and SARS-CoV-2 variants. Assay: immunoSEQ multiplex PCR; the TCRdb copy retains only in-frame clones and omits some. The table lists a few hundred thousand clones, 70% to 90% of them singletons. Described treatment: some 19 received Ad26.COV2.S at low or high dose, single or two shots; five or six received placebo; per-sample allocation not given. On day 63 after the first injection, vaccine and placebo recipients gave samples. The specimen comprised peripheral blood, sampled in a trial of Ad26.COV2.S vaccine versus placebo. The receptor was derived from a person between 18 and 59 years old who received the Ad26.COV2.S COVID-19 vaccine or a placebo.

CDR3: CATLRVRWQFF. CDR3 DNA sequence: TGTGCCACCCTGAGGGTGCGATGGCAGTTCTTC. The V gene is TRBV2, the J gene TRBJ2-1, with D perhaps TRBD2 (5 bases). Germline lookup yields CDR1 SNHLY and CDR2 FYNNEI. The ends were cut back, 10 bases at V and 12 bases at J, with 16 bases in the middle. The CDR3 loop spans 11 amino acids.